The source of this TCR beta chain is a study of regulatory T cells in long-lasting Graves disease (dated by TCRdb to the early 2020s). Turning to the overall study: Newly diagnosed Graves' disease patients had taken antithyroid drugs for less than 3 months. Patients with persistent Graves' disease were compared with patients with newly diagnosed Graves' disease using TCR sequencing and RNA sequencing of peripheral blood. The study was registered as a clinical trial and conducted in China. A total of about 35 samples underwent TCR sequencing, from roughly 13 patients with persistent Graves' disease and 20 or so patients with newly diagnosed Graves' disease. The investigation overall reported the following: As a limitation, the authors acknowledged that the small sample size may reduce accuracy. TRBV28, TRBJ1-2 and TRBJ2-5 were preferentially used in persistent disease, while TRBV20-1 and TRBJ2-1 were favored in newly diagnosed disease. Compared with newly diagnosed patients, patients with persistent Graves' disease had lower TCR Shannon entropy and fewer highly expanded clones, which suggests clonal expansion. The study examined only peripheral blood because the primary lesion, thyroid tissue, could not be accessed. Sequencing and analysis were restricted to the TCR beta chain. Persistent patients shared more public clonotypes among themselves (around 2,800) than newly diagnosed patients did (over 950).

Regarding this clonotype: Its antigen remains undetermined. No base-level quality is on record; no much larger clone is a single base apart.

The library was obtained by multiplex PCR. Sequencing was carried out with an Illumina HiSeq 4000. To build TCR beta libraries, CDR3 regions were amplified by Arm-PCR using iRepertoire HTBI primers. Before sequencing, the PCR products went through gel purification. On the authors' methods: Across samples, around 58 TRBV and 13 to 15 TRBJ segments were identified and used for gene usage analysis of CDR3 amino acid clonotypes. Filtered high-quality paired reads were merged into contigs using COPE and FqMerger. BLAST was used to align contigs to IMGT TRBV, TRBD and TRBJ reference genes, and CDR3 was defined according to IMGT. Highly expanded clones were defined as clonotypes with a frequency above 0.1%. Repertoire diversity was measured by Shannon entropy, and V-J evenness by the Gini coefficient. A clonotype was considered public if more than one individual shared it. TCRdb cleaned the public reads at Q25 with fastp, built clones with MiXCR and kept in-frame beta chains. Rows with a matching CDR3 protein are joined into one entry that keeps the most common DNA and genes. What appears here as the V and J calls and clone size reflects TCRdb's work, not the paper's. Counted in this sample were approximately 400,000 distinct CDR3 sequences; 15% to 18% of them appeared once. 20% to 25% of the sample comes from the top ten.

Sequences SGDLS (CDR1) and YYNGEE (CDR2) are obtained from the germline V gene. V is cut by 1 base and J by 2 bases, and the space between the germline ends is 6 bases. The CDR3 measures 13 amino acids from cysteine to phenylalanine. Only the CDR3 DNA stays, 39 bases, in frame from base 1. This specimen's time point label, interpreted: newly diagnosed GD, antithyroid drugs for less than 3 months. For both TCR sequencing and RNA sequencing, RNA was extracted from PBMCs using TRIzol. The diagnosis of Graves' disease followed American Thyroid Association guidelines. Patients were recruited from an endocrinology department in Xi'an, China. From each patient, approximately 10 milliliters of peripheral blood was collected into an EDTA anticoagulant tube. Ficoll Paque Plus density gradient separation was used to isolate PBMCs, and no further T cell sorting was performed. An Agilent 2100 Bioanalyzer and agarose gel were used to check RNA quality, while a NanoDrop 2000 measured RNA concentration.

The receptor's source is a female donor with Graves disease. The receptor chain draws on TRBV9 and TRBJ1-2; the D gene cannot be named for sure. Sequencing used peripheral blood mononuclear cells (PBMCs), obtained at new diagnosis, from a patient treated with antithyroid drugs. The CDR3: CASSVIGNYGYTF. The sequenced DNA: TGTGCCAGCAGCGTAATCGGCAACTATGGCTACACCTTC.